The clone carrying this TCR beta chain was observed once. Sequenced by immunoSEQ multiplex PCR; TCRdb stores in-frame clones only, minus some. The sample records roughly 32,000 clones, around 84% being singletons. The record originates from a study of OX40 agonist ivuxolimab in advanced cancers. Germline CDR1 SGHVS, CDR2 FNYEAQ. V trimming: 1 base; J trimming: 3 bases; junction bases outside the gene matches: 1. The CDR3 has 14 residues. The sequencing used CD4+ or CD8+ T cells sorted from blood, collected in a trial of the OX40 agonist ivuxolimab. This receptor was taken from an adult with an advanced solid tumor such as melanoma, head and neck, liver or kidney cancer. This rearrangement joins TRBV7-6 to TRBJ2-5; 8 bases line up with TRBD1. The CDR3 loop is CASSLGTGKETQYF. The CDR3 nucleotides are TGTGCCAGCAGCTTAGGGACAGGGAAAGAGACCCAGTACTTC.